The 2 T cell receptor beta chains reported below all come from one sample, sequenced in a study of T cells in localized non-small cell lung cancer. The repertoire was sequenced with immunoSEQ multiplex PCR; TCRdb's copy has only in-frame clones and lacks some. The table lists 45,000 to 55,000 clones, about 80% of them singletons, with about a sixth in the top ten. Here the sequenced sample was peripheral blood, taken before any cancer treatment. These TCRs come from a man aged 35-75 years with stage I squamous cell lung carcinoma.

This clone was picked up a small number of times. The chain carries TRBV6-1 and TRBJ1-3; no firm D call. The germline CDR1 and CDR2 sequences are MNHNS and SASEGT. Trimming removed 9 bases from V and 4 bases from J, with 7 bases in between. The CDR3 has 11 residues. DNA for the CDR3: TGTGCCAGTCTCCTAGGAAACACCATATATTTT. Translating it yields CASLLGNTIYF.

This chain connects TRBV27 to TRBJ1-2, with TRBD1 matching over 8 bases. Germline assignment: CDR1 MNHEY and CDR2 SMNVEV (reference sequence). This CDR3 is built from 14 residues. V dropped 5 bases and J dropped 8; count of bases not matched to a gene: 10. The CDR3 region is CASSPGQVLTGYTF. The CDR3 DNA reads as TGTGCCAGCAGTCCGGGACAGGTCTTAACGGGCTACACCTTC.